The 29 T cell receptor beta chains presented below share a single source sample, sequenced in a study of beta chain features in type 1 diabetes. The authors reverse transcribed all of the isolated RNA, so sequencing captured expressed TCRB transcripts. The method was immunoSEQ multiplex PCR; TCRdb's version includes in-frame clones alone and lacks a portion of them. The data hold about 930,000 clones, with around a sixth observed a single time. The sequencing input was naive CD4+ T cells from blood. The receptors originated from a woman between 18 and 30 years old in good health.

This clone showed up just a few times. V is TRBV5-1 and J is TRBJ2-3, with 7 positions matching TRBD1. V shed 7 bases, J shed 0 bases, and the junction held 8 bases outside the gene matches. Germline V gene lookup returns CDR1 SGHRS and CDR2 YFSETQ. The CDR3 is 15 residues long. Here the CDR3 reads CASARDRQSTDTQYF. In DNA, the CDR3 is TGCGCCAGCGCCAGGGACAGACAGAGCACAGATACGCAGTATTTT.

This chain links TRBV10-3 with TRBJ2-2; 11 positions agree with TRBD2. Germline CDR1 and CDR2: ENHRY and SYGVKD. CDR3 length: 14 amino acids. After removal of 11 bases from V and 5 bases from J, the junction contained 7 bases not matched to a gene. The CDR3 bases are TGTGCCGTAGGGAGGACTAGCGGGACCGGGGAGCTGTTTTTT. Its protein is CAVGRTSGTGELFF.

This clone has ten or more counts. This chain's CDR3 is CASSKGVATQYF. The CDR3 region has the DNA TGTGCCAGCAGCAAAGGGGTGGCTACGCAGTATTTT. The chain combines TRBV21-1 with TRBJ2-3. TRBV21-1 is flagged as a pseudogene. This CDR3 has 12 residues.

The chain has TRBV18 and TRBJ1-2, with D possibly being TRBD1 (6 bases). The CDR3 consists of 14 residues. Germline CDR1 KGHSH, CDR2 LQKENI. The ends were cut back, 4 bases at V and 4 bases at J, with 13 bases in the middle. CDR3: CASSLRGTPYGYTF. Here the CDR3 DNA reads TGTGCCAGCTCACTACGAGGGACACCCTATGGCTACACCTTC.

The V and J genes are TRBV10-3 and TRBJ1-1, with 7 bases identical to TRBD1. The CDR3 loop spans 13 amino acids. Germline V gene sequence: CDR1 ENHRY, CDR2 SYGVKD. The V and J ends lost 6 bases and 5 bases, in that order; junction bases with no gene match: 6. The DNA for the CDR3 is TGTGCCATCAGAGACAGGGATTTTACTGAAGCTTTCTTT. Encoded protein: CAIRDRDFTEAFF.

The chain recombines TRBV18 with TRBJ1-6; no firm D call. Trimming removed 3 bases from V and 0 bases from J, with 9 bases in between. The germline gives CDR1 KGHSH, CDR2 LQKENI. This CDR3 is 16 amino acids long. The CDR3 reads CASSPSAGSYNSPLHF. CDR3 DNA sequence: TGTGCCAGCTCACCGTCAGCTGGCTCCTATAATTCACCCCTCCACTTT. Full variable domain (remainder filled in from reference TRBV18 and TRBJ1-6): NAGVMQNPRHLVRRRGQEARLRCSPMKGHSHVYWYRQLPEEGLKFMVYLQKENIIDESGMPKERFSAEFPKEGPSILRIQQVVRGDSAAYFCASSPSAGSYNSPLHFGNGTRLTVT.

This clone was found a few times. Other DNA sequences within the sample encode an identical CDR3. This chain links TRBV4-2 with TRBJ2-2, with 8 positions matching TRBD2. V shed 0 bases, J shed 2 bases, and the junction held 2 bases outside the gene matches. Germline CDR1 reads LGHNA; CDR2 reads YNFKEQ. The CDR3 sequence is 16 residues long. CDR3 residues: CASSQELAGNTGELFF. The CDR3, as DNA: TGTGCCAGCAGCCAAGAATTAGCGGGAAACACCGGGGAGCTGTTTTTT.

This chain links TRBV15 with TRBJ2-1; 10 bases align to TRBD2. CDR3 length: 16 amino acids. The trim removed 2 bases at V and 8 bases at J, leaving 9 bases unmatched. Germline values: CDR1 LNHNV, CDR2 YYDKDF (reference sequence). The CDR3 nucleotides read TGTGCCACCAGCAGATTACGAGCGGGAGGGGGCCATGAGCAGTTCTTC. Amino acids: CATSRLRAGGGHEQFF.

This chain uses TRBV7-9 with TRBJ2-1; D is unclear. V lost 3 bases and J lost 5, with 14 bases in between. The CDR3 contains 15 residues. Germline CDR1 is SEHNR and CDR2 is FQNEAQ (reference sequence). CDR3 nucleotide sequence: TGTGCCAGCAGCTTCTTAAGCAGTCTTAACAATGAGCAGTTCTTC. Protein: CASSFLSSLNNEQFF.

The V and J genes are TRBV7-2 and TRBJ2-3; D not resolved. V was clipped by 10 bases and J by 0 bases, with 14 bases between them. Germline V gives CDR1 SGHTA, CDR2 FQGNSA. CDR3 length: 14 residues. The chain's CDR3 is CATTAGYSTDTQYF. In DNA, the CDR3 is TGTGCCACCACCGCCGGGTACAGCACAGATACGCAGTATTTT. The full variable domain, its missing parts supplied by reference TRBV7-2 and TRBJ2-3, is GAGVSQSPSNKVTEKGKDVELRCDPISGHTALYWYRQSLGQGLEFLIYFQGNSAPDKSGLPSDRFSAERTGGSVSTLTIQRTQQEDSAVYLCATTAGYSTDTQYFGPGTRLTVL.

V usage is TRBV6-6 and J usage is TRBJ1-1; D uncertain. The CDR3 is 13 amino acids. CDR1 is MNHNY and CDR2 is SVGAGI in the germline V gene (reference sequence). V lost 6 bases to trimming and J lost 0 bases, with 8 bases between them. CDR3 DNA: TGTGCCAGCAGAGAGAGACTGAACACTGAAGCTTTCTTT. Translated, it gives CASRERLNTEAFF.

This rearrangement joins TRBV7-6 to TRBJ2-1, with D hard to call. V was trimmed by 2 bases and J by 0 bases, leaving 8 bases between them. Germline CDR1 and CDR2: SGHVS and FNYEAQ. The CDR3 length is 15 residues. CDR3 DNA: TGTGCCAGCAGCTTAACCGGGCACTCCTACAATGAGCAGTTCTTC. Translated: CASSLTGHSYNEQFF.

This chain's CDR3 is CASSLVGRYYEQYF. The CDR3 DNA reads TGTGCCAGCAGTTTAGTTGGCAGATACTACGAGCAGTACTTC. The chain employs TRBV28 and TRBJ2-5; D is undetermined. The J call may be in error: the DNA end matches TRBJ2-7 better. Germline CDR1 is MDHEN and CDR2 is SYDVKM. CDR3 length: 14 residues.

This clone was counted between two and nine times. CDR3 nucleotides: TGTGCCAGCAGCCGGACAGGGCGAAAGTTCACTGAAGCTTTCTTT. Its protein product is CASSRTGRKFTEAFF. The chain recombines TRBV5-6 with TRBJ1-1, with 8 bases fitting TRBD1. The CDR3 has 15 residues. Per the germline V gene, CDR1 is SGHDT and CDR2 is YYEEEE. Trimming took 4 bases from V and 4 from J; bases not matched to a gene: 9.

This clone showed up just a few times. This rearrangement joins TRBV6-5 to TRBJ2-5; 9 positions agree with TRBD2. Unmatched junction bases numbered 8, after V lost 10 bases and J lost 2 bases. Germline V CDR1 and CDR2: MNHEY, SVGAGI. The CDR3 is 14 amino acids. Written as DNA, the CDR3 is TGTGCCAAGTGTTTCAGCGGGAGGCAAGAGACCCAGTACTTC. Protein: CAKCFSGRQETQYF.

The rearrangement links TRBV4-2 to TRBJ2-4; 8 bases fit TRBD1. CDR1 and CDR2 (germline): LGHNA, YNFKEQ. V was clipped by 0 bases and J by 9 bases; unmatched bases: 10. The CDR3 spans 16 residues. The chain's CDR3 is CASSQEPWDRNGIQYF. CDR3 nucleotide sequence: TGTGCCAGCAGCCAAGAGCCTTGGGACAGGAATGGCATTCAGTACTTC.

V gene TRBV19 combines with J gene TRBJ2-7; no clear D gene. Germline V gene data show CDR1 as LNHDA and CDR2 as SQIVND (reference sequence). The CDR3 has 15 residues. V was pared by 3 bases and J by 4 bases, with 16 bases between. This CDR3 reads CASSIDVREPYEQYF. For the CDR3, the DNA is TGTGCCAGTAGTATTGACGTAAGAGAACCTTACGAGCAGTACTTC.

This clone turned up a few times. V gene TRBV4-1 combines with J gene TRBJ1-1, with D maybe TRBD1 (5 bases). The germline V and J ends were trimmed by 5 bases and 5 bases, with 21 bases remaining between them. The CDR3 has 16 amino acids. Germline V gives CDR1 MGHRA, CDR2 YSYEKL. The CDR3 protein is CASSEHPRVPGTEAFF. CDR3 DNA: TGCGCCAGCAGCGAGCACCCCAGGGTTCCAGGGACTGAAGCTTTCTTT.

This chain links TRBV19 with TRBJ2-5; tentatively, D is TRBD1 (5 bases). V shed 6 bases and J shed 4 bases, with 12 bases lying between them. This CDR3 spans 13 amino acids. From germline, CDR1 is LNHDA and CDR2 SQIVND (reference sequence). The CDR3 region is CASSPQGRETQYF. The CDR3 DNA sequence: TGTGCCAGTAGCCCGCAGGGCCGAGAGACCCAGTACTTC.

The chain recombines TRBV28 with TRBJ2-7; no clear D gene. Germline CDR1 and CDR2: MDHEN and SYDVKM. This CDR3 comprises 11 residues. The ends were cut back, 11 bases at V and 6 bases at J, with 14 bases in the middle. The CDR3 spells CACQNWPEQYF. CDR3 DNA sequence: TGTGCCTGTCAGAATTGGCCCGAGCAGTACTTC. Full variable domain (outside the CDR3, taken from reference TRBV28 and TRBJ2-7): DVKVTQSSRYLVKRTGEKVFLECVQDMDHENMFWYRQDPGLGLRLIYFSYDVKMKEKGDIPEGYSVSREKKERFSLILESASTNQTSMYLCACQNWPEQYFGPGTRLTVT.

The rearrangement joins TRBV6-1 to TRBJ2-5; 8 bases are a match to TRBD1. V shed 6 bases, J shed 5 bases, and the junction held 11 bases outside the gene matches. Per the germline V gene, CDR1 is MNHNS and CDR2 is SASEGT. CDR3 length: 15 residues. The CDR3 loop reads CASSAGPGQAETQYF. The CDR3 region has the DNA TGTGCCAGCAGCGCGGGACCGGGACAGGCGGAGACCCAGTACTTC.

J is TRBJ2-3 and V is TRBV7-2; 7 bases match TRBD2. Germline loops: CDR1 SGHTA, CDR2 FQGNSA. The CDR3 runs 14 residues. The V and J ends lost 3 bases and 5 bases, in that order; junction bases with no gene match: 5. The CDR3 loop is CASSFSGNIDTQYF. CDR3 DNA sequence: TGTGCCAGCAGCTTCAGCGGGAATATAGATACGCAGTATTTT.

This clone turned up a few times. The chain combines TRBV7-8 with TRBJ1-2; 7 bases line up with TRBD1. The V segment lost 5 bases and the J segment 0 bases; nucleotides outside the gene matches: 9. This CDR3 spans 16 amino acids. The V gene's germline CDR1 is SGHVS and CDR2 FQNEAQ. Here the CDR3 reads CASSPGAGTANYGYTF. The CDR3, as DNA: TGTGCCAGCAGCCCCGGGGCCGGGACAGCTAACTATGGCTACACCTTC.

This clone has only a few counts. The gene calls are TRBV6-5 and TRBJ2-7; D is uncertain. V lost 2 bases, J lost 0 bases, and 11 bases lay in between. Germline CDR1 is MNHEY and CDR2 is SVGAGI. This CDR3 has 15 residues. For the CDR3, the DNA is TGTGCCAGCAGTTACGACCTCCAGAGCTCCTACGAGCAGTACTTC. It is translated as CASSYDLQSSYEQYF.

The V call is TRBV19, the J call TRBJ2-1; no reliable D call. Per the germline V gene, CDR1 is LNHDA and CDR2 is SQIVND (reference sequence). This CDR3 contains 14 residues. Trimming took 0 bases from V and 3 from J, leaving 6 bases between them. The CDR3 loop reads CASSIDASYNEQFF. The CDR3 DNA is TGTGCCAGTAGTATAGATGCTAGCTACAATGAGCAGTTCTTC.

In its sample, this clone was seen a few times. The chain has TRBV28 and TRBJ2-1; TRBD2 aligns across 9 bases. Looked up from germline, CDR1 is MDHEN and CDR2 is SYDVKM. The CDR3 has 16 amino acids. The V segment lost 5 bases and the J segment 12 bases; nucleotides outside the gene matches: 17. In nucleotides, the CDR3 is TGTGCCAGCAGTGCCTTTGCGGGAGGGCCTTTTCGATGGCAGTTCTTC. It specifies CASSAFAGGPFRWQFF.

The sample holds a few counts of this clone. The V call is TRBV19, the J call TRBJ2-1; D possibly corresponds to TRBD2 (6 bases). From germline, CDR1 is LNHDA and CDR2 SQIVND (reference sequence). This CDR3 comprises 14 residues. V gave up 10 bases and J gave up 3 bases, with 16 bases separating them. CDR3 residues: CATKQEGVYNEQFF. CDR3 nucleotides: TGTGCCACAAAACAGGAGGGAGTCTACAATGAGCAGTTCTTC.

This rearrangement joins TRBV19 to TRBJ2-3; no definite D call. Germline-derived CDR1 and CDR2 are LNHDA and SQIVND (reference sequence). Between the trimmed V and J ends, which lost 5 bases and 2 bases, there was a span of 5 bases. The CDR3 extends over 12 amino acids. CDR3 DNA sequence: TGTGCCAGTAGTCGATCCACAGATACGCAGTATTTT. This translates into CASSRSTDTQYF.

This clone was observed a handful of times. The V gene is TRBV14, the J gene TRBJ1-2, with a weak D call TRBD1 (6 bases). Trimming took off 1 base at V and 2 bases at J, with 14 bases between the two ends. CDR3 length equals 16 residues. Looked up from germline, CDR1 is SGHDN and CDR2 is FVKESK. Here the CDR3 DNA reads TGTGCCAGCAGCCAAGGACAGGCCCGGACGAACTATGGCTACACCTTC. It specifies CASSQGQARTNYGYTF.